Listed here are 17 T cell receptor beta chains from one sample, sequenced in a study of blood T cells in healthy people across ages. A J-beta primer mix and a sample-barcoded 5' primer were used in a second PCR of roughly 6 to 11 cycles. Via MiXCR, TCRdb re-called the 5' RACE reads, giving one row per CDR3 protein. The sample holds 780,000 or so distinct CDR3 sequences; around 25% are singletons and the top ten take approximately 4%. This same sample was also taken into another study, of T cells of mothers and their children.

Sequenced: blood. The source of these receptors is a boy younger than 18 in good health.

This chain joins TRBV4-1 and TRBJ2-1, with 11 bases lining up with TRBD1. The CDR3 has 14 residues. Germline V gene lookup returns CDR1 MGHRA and CDR2 YSYEKL. Trimming at V came to 4 bases and at J to 10 bases, leaving 6 bases not matched to a gene. In nucleotides, the CDR3 is TGCGCCAGCAGCCTGGGACAGGGGGGATGGGAGCAGTTCTTC. Translation gives CASSLGQGGWEQFF.

This clonotype was observed a handful of times. This chain connects TRBV2 to TRBJ1-1; D call uncertain. CDR1 and CDR2 (germline): SNHLY, FYNNEI. V was clipped by 3 bases and J by 4 bases, with 9 bases between them. The CDR3 runs 13 residues. DNA of the CDR3: TGTGCCAGCAGTGAGGCCCTGGGCACTGAAGCTTTCTTT. Its translation: CASSEALGTEAFF. The full variable domain, completed using reference TRBV2 and TRBJ1-1, is EPEVTQTPSHQVTQMGQEVILRCVPISNHLYFYWYRQILGQKVEFLVSFYNNEISEKSEIFDDQFSVERPDGSNFTLKIRSTKLEDSAMYFCASSEALGTEAFFGQGTRLTVV.

This clonotype was seen more than once but under ten times. The chain is built from TRBV29-1 and TRBJ1-2; 7 positions match TRBD1. CDR3 length: 16 residues. Germline CDR1 SQVTM, CDR2 ANQGSEA. V dropped 6 bases and J dropped 4; count of bases not matched to a gene: 17. The CDR3 bases are TGCAGCGTCGACGGGACAGCATCTCCCATGGGCTATGGCTACACCTTC. It translates to CSVDGTASPMGYGYTF. Filled out from reference TRBV29-1 and TRBJ1-2, the complete variable domain reads SAVISQKPSRDICQRGTSLTIQCQVDSQVTMMFWYRQQPGQSLTLIATANQGSEATYESGFVIDKFPISRPNLTFSTLTVSNMSPEDSSIYLCSVDGTASPMGYGYTFGSGTRLTVV.

The rearrangement uses TRBV6-6 and TRBJ2-4; 11 bases map to TRBD2. The CDR3 is made up of 16 amino acids. Trimming at V came to 4 bases and at J to 3 bases, leaving 5 bases not matched to a gene. Germline V gives CDR1 MNHNY, CDR2 SVGAGI (reference sequence). The CDR3 DNA sequence: TGTGCCAGCAGTTCTAGTAGCGGGGGGGACAAAAACATTCAGTACTTC. It codes for CASSSSSGGDKNIQYF.

The rearrangement uses TRBV6-6 and TRBJ1-6; 7 nucleotides match TRBD1. Trimming at V came to 7 bases and at J to 14 bases, leaving 14 bases not matched to a gene. CDR1 is MNHNY and CDR2 is SVGAGI in the germline V gene (reference sequence). This CDR3 is built from 14 residues. CDR3 bases: TGTGCCAGCACCGAGACAGGGTCGGTATTCGCCCTCCACTTT. Its translation: CASTETGSVFALHF.

This clonotype was observed a handful of times. V usage is TRBV9 and J usage is TRBJ2-5; D gene uncertain. The J call is doubtful: the DNA matches TRBJ2-7 better. The length of the CDR3 is 13 residues. Germline CDR1 SGDLS, CDR2 YYNGEE. CDR3 protein: CASSATESYEQYF. The CDR3 nucleotides are TGTGCCAGCAGCGCAACGGAATCCTACGAGCAGTACTTC.

In this sample, this clonotype turned up a few times. The chain joins TRBV27 to TRBJ2-5; 11 bases are a match to TRBD1. Germline CDR1 MNHEY, CDR2 SMNVEV (reference sequence). The CDR3 runs 16 residues. The J segment lost 2 bases and the V segment lost 1 base, leaving 3 bases of the junction unmatched. DNA of the CDR3: TGTGCCAGCAGTTTATATGGGACAGGGGGGCAAGAGACCCAGTACTTC. It encodes CASSLYGTGGQETQYF.

The sample holds a few counts of this clonotype. The chain uses TRBV5-1 and TRBJ2-3; weak D call: TRBD1 (5 bases). The V end was cut by 6 bases, the J end by 9 bases, with 20 bases between. CDR3 length: 14 amino acids. Germline-derived CDR1 and CDR2 are SGHRS and YFSETQ. CDR3 bases: TGCGCCAGCACCCCAGAGGAGAACTCAGGGACGCAGTATTTT. Translation: CASTPEENSGTQYF.

This clonotype was recorded at least ten times. The chain combines TRBV7-2 with TRBJ2-3; no definite D call. The CDR3 has 14 residues. V was pared by 5 bases and J by 0 bases, with 9 bases between. CDR1 is SGHTA, CDR2 FQGNSA, per germline. CDR3 sequence reads: CASSPRASTDTQYF. The CDR3 DNA sequence: TGTGCCAGCAGCCCCCGGGCCAGCACAGATACGCAGTATTTT.

This clonotype was counted between two and nine times. J is TRBJ2-7 and V is TRBV5-1; no clear D gene. The CDR3 length is 12 residues. V was cut by 3 bases and J by 5 bases, with 9 bases left in between. Germline V gene sequence: CDR1 SGHRS, CDR2 YFSETQ. CDR3 coding DNA: TGCGCCAGCAGCTCCTCAGTGGACGAGCAGTACTTC. Translating gives CASSSSVDEQYF.

This clonotype has a handful of counts. The CDR3 DNA follows: TGCAGTGCTAGAGTGGCAGGGACCTACGAGCAGTACTTC. Protein: CSARVAGTYEQYF. The chain is built from TRBV20-1 and TRBJ2-5, with D perhaps TRBD1 (5 bases). The J call may be in error: the DNA end matches TRBJ2-7 better. The germline CDR1 and CDR2 sequences are DFQATT and SNEGSKA (reference sequence). The CDR3 length is 13 residues.

The gene calls are TRBV6-2 or TRBV6-3 and TRBJ2-3; 8 bases are shared with TRBD2. Germline V lookup: CDR1 MNHEY, CDR2 SVGEGT. V lost 4 bases and J lost 4; bases outside the gene matches: 10. CDR3 length: 16 residues. CDR3 sequence: CASSSGLADSSDTQYF. The CDR3 nucleotides are TGTGCCAGCAGTTCAGGACTAGCTGACTCCTCAGATACGCAGTATTTT.

The chain recombines TRBV7-8 with TRBJ2-5; 7 bases map to TRBD1. Losses at the gene ends were 4 bases for V and 5 bases for J; bases not matched to a gene: 13. In germline, CDR1 is SGHVS, CDR2 FQNEAQ. CDR3 length: 16 residues. CDR3 residues: CASSWDSGDGWETQYF. CDR3 DNA: TGTGCCAGCAGCTGGGACAGTGGGGATGGATGGGAGACCCAGTACTTC.

Concerning this clonotype itself: A much larger clone lies a single base off, so this may be a read error. This chain joins TRBV11-2 and TRBJ2-7; 10 bases are shared with TRBD1. J lost 3 bases, V lost 3 bases, and 2 bases had no gene match. This CDR3 comprises 14 residues. Germline V gives CDR1 SGHAT, CDR2 FQNNGV. This CDR3 reads CASSLGTGVYEQYF. The CDR3 DNA reads TGTGCCAGCAGCTTGGGGACAGGGGTCTACGAGCAGTACTTC.

This clonotype was seen more than once but under ten times. In nucleotides, the CDR3 is TGTGCCAGCAGTCCGTGGACAGGGGCTGGCGAGACCCAGTACTTC. It encodes CASSPWTGAGETQYF. V gene TRBV27 combines with J gene TRBJ2-5; 9 bases agree with TRBD1. The CDR3 length is 15 residues. V gave up 5 bases and J gave up 5 bases; unmatched junction bases: 9. CDR1 is MNHEY, CDR2 SMNVEV, per germline (reference sequence).

As for this clonotype: As the CDR3 is not closed by the conserved phenylalanine or tryptophan, this likely results from a read error. This rearrangement joins TRBV12-3 or TRBV12-4 to TRBJ1-2, with D maybe TRBD1 (5 bases). This CDR3 is built from 16 residues. V was cut by 2 bases and J by 6 bases, with 19 bases left in between. This chain's CDR3 is CASSLWVGGSGNGYTL. The CDR3 coding sequence is TGTGCCAGCAGTTTATGGGTGGGGGGAAGTGGAAATGGCTACACCCTC.

This rearrangement joins TRBV28 to TRBJ2-5; D uncertain. CDR3 length equals 12 residues. The germline V gene encodes CDR1 MDHEN and CDR2 SYDVKM. V lost 6 bases and J 4 bases, leaving 9 bases between the germline ends. Here the CDR3 reads CASRAAGETQYF. In nucleotides, the CDR3 is TGTGCCAGCAGGGCCGCCGGAGAGACCCAGTACTTC.